This T cell receptor (beta chain) was retrieved from a study of control samples from healthy donors and cancer patients (dated by TCRdb to 2018 to 2021). The library was made by the immunoSEQ multiplex PCR assay. As stored in TCRdb, this immuneACCESS dataset retains in-frame rearrangements with V and J assigned. A fraction of the clones does not appear; measured against another copy, unresolved V genes explain less than half of the discrepancy, and the remainder lacks a known reason. Within this sample are 150,000 to 200,000 clones, with roughly nine tenths of them counted one time only. Less than 1.6% of the sample belongs to the ten largest clones. This clone was counted a single time. The antigen it binds to is not known. There are no base qualities to consult, and no much larger clone falls within one base. CDR1 is given as WSHSY and CDR2 as SAAADI, both from the germline V gene. The CDR3 holds 14 amino acids from the cysteine to the phenylalanine. The only DNA kept is the CDR3, 42 bases in frame from the first base. V is shortened by 6 bases, J by 4 bases, and the region joining them spans 13 bases.

The source is a woman in her 30s in good health. Recombination joined TRBV10-2 with TRBJ1-3; TRBD1 is a weak D gene call, 6 bases matching. Sequencing input: blood. In nucleotides, the sequence is TGCGCCAGCAGCCTACAGGGTACCGGAAACACCATATATTTT. The resulting protein is CASSLQGTGNTIYF.